This TCR beta chain was identified in a study of OX40 agonist ivuxolimab in advanced cancers. The overall study: Ivuxolimab, an agonistic anti-OX40 (CD134) antibody, was given to patients.

Germline V gene lookup returns CDR1 SGHTA and CDR2 FQGNSA. Trimming cost V 4 bases and J 11 bases, with 14 bases left between them. The CDR3 contains 12 residues. Details on this clone: The antigen remains undetermined.

Findings of the study overall: CD8+ T cells were the subset that, on average, had more expanded clones than CD4+. Nonresponders included some who also had low normalized T-cell clonal expansion.

Assay: immunoSEQ multiplex PCR; the TCRdb copy retains only in-frame clones and omits some. The repertoire consists of just over 80,000 clones, with more than 75% occurring once and the leading ten covering roughly 0.32%. This receptor was taken from an adult with an advanced solid tumor such as melanoma, head and neck, liver or kidney cancer. The chain uses TRBV7-2 and TRBJ1-1; no firm D call. Sequences were derived from CD4+ or CD8+ T cells sorted from blood, sampled in a trial of the OX40 agonist ivuxolimab. CDR3 amino acids: CASSSPVAGAFF. The CDR3 DNA follows: TGTGCCAGCAGCTCCCCGGTCGCGGGGGCTTTCTTT.